This is a list of T cell receptor beta chains from one sample in a study of blood T cell repertoires in COVID-19. Some clones are missing from TCRdb's copy, which holds only in-frame ones; the method was immunoSEQ multiplex PCR. The repertoire holds 250,000 to 350,000 clones, around 90% seen once, with about 3% in the top ten. What was sequenced was PBMCs or T cells enriched from blood (not recorded which). These receptor sequences come from a woman aged 50 to 65 who had recovered from COVID-19. The CDR3 runs from the conserved cysteine through the conserved F or W. The D gene is left open where the match is weak. The size field is filled for only some rows; it gives once, few, many or a size class.

>NA|TRBV18|NA|TRBJ1-6
TGTGCCAGCTCACCTGCGTCGAGCTCACCCCTCCACTTT
CASSPASSSPLHF
>TRBD1|TRBV2|once|TRBJ1-2
TGTGCCAGCAATCATCCGGGACAGAACTCTTATGGCTACACCTTC
CASNHPGQNSYGYTF
>TRBD1|TRBV7-3|NA|TRBJ2-7
TGTGCCAGCAGCTTAGGACAGGGGGCCTACGAGCAGTACTTC
CASSLGQGAYEQYF
>TRBD1|TRBV19|NA|TRBJ1-5
TGTGCCAGTAGTGTGGGACAGGGAGTTGAACCCCAGCATTTT
CASSVGQGVEPQHF
>TRBD2|TRBV5-1|once|TRBJ2-7
TGCGCCAGCAGCTTTTCGACTAGCGGGAGGAACGTCGTTTACGAGCAGTACTTC
CASSFSTSGRNVVYEQYF
>TRBD1|TRBV6-2/TRBV6-3|NA|TRBJ2-3
TGTGCCAGCAGTTACGGACAGGGGCCAGATACGCAGTATTTT
CASSYGQGPDTQYF
>NA|TRBV10-1|NA|TRBJ2-3
TGCGCCAGCAGTGAGGACAGCGGGAGCACAGATACGCAGTATTTT
CASSEDSGSTDTQYF
>NA|TRBV18|NA|TRBJ2-7
TGTGCCAGCTCCTCCGGGACAATCTCCTACGAGCAGTACTTC
CASSSGTISYEQYF
>TRBD1|TRBV7-9|NA|TRBJ1-1
TGTGCCAGCAGCTTCTGGGACAGCTCGAACACTGAAGCTTTCTTT
CASSFWDSSNTEAFF
>NA|TRBV6-5|NA|TRBJ2-7
TGTGCCAGCAGTTACGCGCTTGATTACGAGCAGTACTTC
CASSYALDYEQYF
>NA|TRBV15|NA|TRBJ1-3
TGTGCCACCAGCAGACCAGGGACTGGCGGAAACACCATATATTTT
CATSRPGTGGNTIYF
>NA|TRBV27|NA|TRBJ1-6
TGTGCCAGCAGTTTGAATACAGGCTATTCACCCCTCCACTTT
CASSLNTGYSPLHF
>NA|TRBV7-2|once|TRBJ1-1
TGTGCCAGCAGCCGCGGGCAGACCCATGGCACTGAAGCTTTCTTT
CASSRGQTHGTEAFF
>NA|TRBV21-1|once|TRBJ1-2
TGTGCCAGCAGCAAAGATAACAGGAGAAACCTTAACTATGGCTACACCTTC
CASSKDNRRNLNYGYTF
>TRBD1|TRBV29-1|NA|TRBJ1-2
TGCAGCGCCCGGACAGGGCGGGTGGGGAATATCTATGGCTACACCTTC
CSARTGRVGNIYGYTF
>NA|TRBV7-9|few|TRBJ2-5
TGTGCCAGCAGCTTACAGGGGTCAGAGACCCAGTACTTC
CASSLQGSETQYF
>TRBD2|TRBV29-1|NA|TRBJ2-7
TGCAGCGTGAAGTTGGCTAGCGGGAGCTACGAGCAGTACTTC
CSVKLASGSYEQYF
>TRBD2|TRBV3-1/TRBV3-2|few|TRBJ2-1
TGTGCCAGCAGCCAATGGAGCGGGAGCGGCAATGAGCAGTTCTTC
CASSQWSGSGNEQFF
>NA|TRBV5-6|once|TRBJ1-2
TGTGCCAGCAGCGGATGGGGGCCCTTTAACTATGGCTACACCTTC
CASSGWGPFNYGYTF
>NA|TRBV5-1|few|TRBJ2-1
TGCGCCAGCAGCCTGCCGGGCGGGACCCACAATGAGCAGTTCTTC
CASSLPGGTHNEQFF
>NA|TRBV27|NA|TRBJ2-1
TGTGCCAGCAGGTCTTTGTACTATGAGCAGTTCTTC
CASRSLYYEQFF
>NA|TRBV11-2|NA|TRBJ2-7
TGTGCCAGCAGCTTAGAAGGCAGGTTCTACGAGCAGTACTTC
CASSLEGRFYEQYF
>NA|TRBV5-1|NA|TRBJ1-5
TGCGCCAGCAGCTTGGAGTCGGGGAATCAGCCCCAGCATTTT
CASSLESGNQPQHF
>NA|TRBV10-3|few|TRBJ1-2
TGTGCCATCAGTGAGGGCGGCTATGGCTACACCTTC
CAISEGGYGYTF
>TRBD2|TRBV28|NA|TRBJ2-1
TGTGCCAGCAAAAACCCCGGGACACGGACTAGCGGGAGGGCCCAAAATGAGCAGTTCTTC
CASKNPGTRTSGRAQNEQFF
>TRBD1|TRBV9|few|TRBJ1-6
TGTGCCAGCAGCATGGGACAGGACAATTCACCCCTCCACTTT
CASSMGQDNSPLHF
>TRBD1|TRBV7-6|NA|TRBJ1-1
TGTGCCAGCAGCCTGGGACAGGGAGGCGTGAACACTGAAGCTTTCTTT
CASSLGQGGVNTEAFF
>NA|TRBV7-3|NA|TRBJ1-1
TGTGCCAGCAGCTACCAGGGACACCGCACTGAAGCTTTCTTT
CASSYQGHRTEAFF
>TRBD1|TRBV5-6|NA|TRBJ1-5
TGTGCCAGCAGCTTAAGACAGGGAACAAGCAATCAGCCCCAGCATTTT
CASSLRQGTSNQPQHF
>NA|TRBV30|NA|TRBJ1-1
TGTGCCTGGACAGCCGGATGGGCCAACACTGAAGCTTTCTTT
CAWTAGWANTEAFF
>NA|TRBV18|NA|TRBJ1-6
TGTGCCAGCTCACCACCCGGTTCACCCCTCCACTTT
CASSPPGSPLHF
>TRBD2|TRBV28|NA|TRBJ2-7
TGTGCCAGCAGTGATACTAGCGGGAGGGTCGAGCAGTACTTC
CASSDTSGRVEQYF
>NA|TRBV11-3|NA|TRBJ2-7
TGTGCCAGCAGCTTAGGGGGTAGCGGCAACTACGAGCAGTACTTC
CASSLGGSGNYEQYF
>NA|TRBV6-2/TRBV6-3|NA|TRBJ2-1
TGTGCCAGCAGTTACTCCATCACTAGATGGATGAATGAGCAGTTCTTC
CASSYSITRWMNEQFF
>NA|TRBV6-1|NA|TRBJ2-2
TGTGCCAGCAGTGAGGGCGGGTCGAACACCGGGGAGCTGTTTTTT
CASSEGGSNTGELFF
>NA|TRBV18|NA|TRBJ1-4
TGTGCCAGCTCACCATACTCCGTGACTAATGAAAAACTGTTTTTT
CASSPYSVTNEKLFF
>NA|TRBV29-1|NA|TRBJ1-5
TGCAGCGTTGGGGCGGGGGCTAATCAGCCCCAGCATTTT
CSVGAGANQPQHF
>NA|TRBV5-1|NA|TRBJ2-7
TGCGCCAGCAGCTTCGTTCCCGGCAGACTCTACGAGCAGTACTTC
CASSFVPGRLYEQYF
>TRBD1|TRBV6-5|NA|TRBJ1-1
TGTGCCAGCAGACGGGACAGGGGGTCAAACACTGAAGCTTTCTTT
CASRRDRGSNTEAFF
>NA|TRBV11-3|NA|TRBJ2-2
TGTGCCAGCAGCTCCCTTTGGGGGAGAGGGGGCACCGGGGAGCTGTTTTTT
CASSSLWGRGGTGELFF
>TRBD2|TRBV5-4|NA|TRBJ2-1
TGTGCCAGCAGCTTGGTCCGCAAAACCCAAGCGGGAGGGAAACCTACCGAGCAGTTCTTC
CASSLVRKTQAGGKPTEQFF
>NA|TRBV10-3|NA|TRBJ1-5
TGTGCCATCAGTGATTCACAGAATCAGCCCCAGCATTTT
CAISDSQNQPQHF
>NA|TRBV2|NA|TRBJ2-3
TGTGCCAGCAGTGGGCAGGATACGCAGTATTTT
CASSGQDTQYF
>TRBD2|TRBV5-4|NA|TRBJ2-7
TGTGCCAGCAGCGGAAGCGGGGCCCAGGACGAGCAGTACTTC
CASSGSGAQDEQYF
>TRBD1|TRBV5-1|NA|TRBJ1-1
TGCGCCAGCAGCCTGGAAGGGACAGGGACGAACACTGAAGCTTTCTTT
CASSLEGTGTNTEAFF
>TRBD1|TRBV19|NA|TRBJ2-7
TGTGCCAGTAGGGGACAGGGAAGCTACGAGCAGTACTTC
CASRGQGSYEQYF
>NA|TRBV6-5|NA|TRBJ1-5
TGTGCCAGCAGTTACTCGCAGGGAAGTCAGCCCCAGCATTTT
CASSYSQGSQPQHF
>TRBD1|TRBV7-9|NA|TRBJ1-1
TGTGCCAGCAGCTTACGGACAGGGGGTAACGCTTTCTTT
CASSLRTGGNAFF
>NA|TRBV7-2|NA|TRBJ1-2
TGTGCCAGCAGCTCTAGGACAGCTACTAACTATGGCTACACCTTC
CASSSRTATNYGYTF
>NA|TRBV21-1|NA|TRBJ2-3
TGTGCCAGCAGACGGGGGAGGGCCTTCGCAGATACGCAGTATTTT
CASRRGRAFADTQYF
>TRBD1|TRBV28|NA|TRBJ2-3
TGTGCCAGCAGTAACAGACAGGGTTTCACAGATACGCAGTATTTT
CASSNRQGFTDTQYF
>NA|TRBV3-1/TRBV3-2|once|TRBJ1-5
TGTGCCAGCAGCCAAGATCAGGTCCCAAATCAGCCCCAGCATTTT
CASSQDQVPNQPQHF
>TRBD1|TRBV4-2|once|TRBJ2-1
TGTGCCAGCAGGCTCACCGGGACAGGGGGCGATGAGCAGTTCTTC
CASRLTGTGGDEQFF
>TRBD1|TRBV28|NA|TRBJ1-5
TGTGCCAGCAGGCCCGGACAGGGAGGACAGCCCCAGCATTTT
CASRPGQGGQPQHF
>TRBD1|TRBV14|NA|TRBJ2-7
TGTGCCAGCAGCCAAGATCTGGCAGGGGGAAGCGAGCAGTACTTC
CASSQDLAGGSEQYF
>TRBD2|TRBV3-1/TRBV3-2|NA|TRBJ2-5
TGTGCCAGCAGCCCTCTGGGGACTAGCGTCCAAGAGACCCAGTACTTC
CASSPLGTSVQETQYF
>TRBD1|TRBV5-1|NA|TRBJ2-7
TGCGCCAGCAGCTCCGACAGGGGTAGCCACGAGCAGTACTTC
CASSSDRGSHEQYF